Sequencing of this TCR beta chain was carried out in a study of blood T cell repertoires in COVID-19. Profiling relied on immunoSEQ multiplex PCR, and the TCRdb table lists in-frame clones only, not all of them. The table includes 150,000 or so clones, roughly 84% detected once. CDR3 size: 14 residues. In germline, CDR1 is MGHRA, CDR2 YSYEKL. V lost 7 bases to trimming and J lost 0 bases, with 10 bases between them. The V call is TRBV4-1, the J call TRBJ2-1; no clear D gene. The specimen sequenced was PBMCs or T cells enriched from blood (not recorded which). The sequence came from a woman between 45 and 65 years old who had been exposed to COVID-19. The CDR3 loop reads CASMSADSYNEQFF. The DNA of the CDR3 is TGCGCCAGCATGAGCGCGGACTCCTACAATGAGCAGTTCTTC.